This T cell receptor beta chain was retrieved from a study of molecular identifiers for immune sequencing clone quantification. The germline V gene encodes CDR1 MGHRA and CDR2 YSYEKL. The CDR3 totals 14 residues. Trimming cost V 0 bases and J 5 bases, with 10 bases left between them. TCRdb reprocessed the PCR reads with MiXCR, giving one entry per CDR3 protein. The data contain around 470,000 distinct CDR3 sequences, roughly 26% of them singletons. The chain is built from TRBV4-1 and TRBJ1-1, with a weak D call TRBD1 (5 bases). Source material: naive CD8+ T cells from blood, with Jurkat cell RNA spiked in. Subset indicated: FACS-sorted CD8+CD4-CCR7+CD45RA+ naive T cells. This clonotype was obtained from a human donor in good health. Some libraries in this study had Jurkat cell RNA spiked in. The CDR3 DNA follows: TGCGCCAGCAGCCAAGAATGGGGCCTGACTGAAGCTTTCTTT. Translated: CASSQEWGLTEAFF.